Listed below are T cell receptor beta chains from one sample, sequenced in a study of blood T cell repertoires in COVID-19. Only in-frame clones appear in the TCRdb table, and some are missing; sequencing was by immunoSEQ multiplex PCR. The table shows fewer than 350,000 clones, with 85% to 95% occurring only once. The sequencing sample was made of PBMCs or T cells enriched from blood (not recorded which). These receptors were collected from a man aged 35 to 55 who had been exposed to COVID-19. Both conserved end residues are trimmed from each CDR3. Each record gives: V gene, J gene, CDR3 protein.

V: TRBV3-1/TRBV3-2; J: TRBJ1-3; CDR3: ASSQDVGTPVRRTGNTIY
V: TRBV9; J: TRBJ2-1; CDR3: ASSVGTEPYNEQF
V: TRBV11-2; J: TRBJ1-5; CDR3: ASSLGQGVMGNQPQH
V: TRBV15; J: TRBJ2-5; CDR3: ATSRIAAGETQY
V: TRBV9; J: TRBJ1-2; CDR3: ASSAQQVNYGYT
V: TRBV11-2; J: TRBJ2-5; CDR3: ASSLRYKETQY
V: TRBV5-6; J: TRBJ1-5; CDR3: ASSRGSGNQPQH
V: TRBV12-3/TRBV12-4; J: TRBJ2-1; CDR3: ASRRTEDEQF
V: TRBV6-5; J: TRBJ1-2; CDR3: ASSKTGDRDGYT
V: TRBV19; J: TRBJ2-7; CDR3: ASSIVGLAYHEQY
V: TRBV28; J: TRBJ1-6; CDR3: ASRGALNSPLH
V: TRBV6-2/TRBV6-3; J: TRBJ1-5; CDR3: ASSYPGNSNQPQH
V: TRBV6-6; J: TRBJ2-2; CDR3: ASSYSGTGELF
V: TRBV5-1; J: TRBJ2-1; CDR3: ASSRDTSSYNEQF
V: TRBV20-1; J: TRBJ1-5; CDR3: SASQEDQPQH
V: TRBV28; J: TRBJ1-1; CDR3: ASSLAGIITEAF
V: TRBV10-1; J: TRBJ2-7; CDR3: ASSESGTRYYEQY
V: TRBV27; J: TRBJ2-7; CDR3: ASRTLGGSYEQY
V: TRBV27; J: TRBJ2-1; CDR3: ASSWLASSHEQF
V: TRBV30; J: TRBJ2-7; CDR3: AWSVGGTSYEQY
V: TRBV28; J: TRBJ2-7; CDR3: ASTSVRTGVSEQY
V: TRBV27; J: TRBJ1-5; CDR3: ASSLSQGWQPQH
V: TRBV24-1; J: TRBJ2-3; CDR3: ATSSSTDTQY
V: TRBV24-1; J: TRBJ2-3; CDR3: ATSDTYGTRTDTQY
V: TRBV2; J: TRBJ2-1; CDR3: ASSDGRAFYSEQF
V: TRBV7-9; J: TRBJ2-1; CDR3: ASSLPGTPSVNEQF
V: TRBV29-1; J: TRBJ1-3; CDR3: SVAQGVGNTIY
V: TRBV5-1; J: TRBJ2-2; CDR3: ASSLGEGVRPSGRAITGELF
V: TRBV9; J: TRBJ2-2; CDR3: ASGRENTGELF
V: TRBV7-9; J: TRBJ2-1; CDR3: ASSGTTDLYNEQF
V: TRBV19; J: TRBJ1-4; CDR3: ASSVGQRNEKLF
V: TRBV5-6; J: TRBJ2-1; CDR3: ASSQPQGEQF
V: TRBV29-1; J: TRBJ1-2; CDR3: SVQTTTTGGLVYGYT
V: TRBV5-6; J: TRBJ2-7; CDR3: ASSLDRGQPEQY
V: TRBV28; J: TRBJ2-7; CDR3: ASSLPGIAYEQY